A single sample gave rise to the 22 T cell receptor beta chains below, sequenced in a study of blood T cell repertoires in COVID-19. Some clones are missing from TCRdb's copy, which holds only in-frame ones; the method was immunoSEQ multiplex PCR. The sample has around 450,000 clones, around 87% seen once. The specimen sequenced was PBMCs or T cells enriched from blood (not recorded which). All receptors come from a woman between 18 and 30 years old who had recovered from COVID-19.

The rearrangement links TRBV5-8 to TRBJ1-1; D is perhaps TRBD1 (5 bases). Germline loops: CDR1 SGHTS, CDR2 YDEGEE. The CDR3 is 13 amino acids. V lost 0 bases to trimming and J lost 7 bases, with 10 bases between them. The CDR3 loop is CASSLVGRIEAFF. The DNA of the CDR3 is TGTGCCAGCAGCTTGGTGGGGCGGATTGAAGCTTTCTTT.

Notes on this clone: The sample holds other DNA sequences that translate to the same CDR3. This sequence joins TRBV28 and TRBJ2-7; D not certain. Trimming removed 2 bases from V and 4 bases from J, with 6 bases in between. This CDR3 region has 12 residues. Germline V gives CDR1 MDHEN, CDR2 SYDVKM. Written as DNA, the CDR3 is TGTGCCAGCAGTTTAGCCGGTTACGAGCAGTACTTC. The encoded protein is CASSLAGYEQYF.

The chain is built from TRBV9 and TRBJ2-1, with TRBD2 identical over 9 bases. The CDR3 has 15 residues. From germline, CDR1 is SGDLS and CDR2 YYNGEE. V lost 0 bases and J lost 8; bases outside the gene matches: 6. The CDR3 nucleotides are TGTGCCAGCAGCGTAGCGGGTAGCGGGGGCCATGAGCAGTTCTTC. Translated: CASSVAGSGGHEQFF.

The chain couples TRBV5-8 to TRBJ1-1; no clear D. CDR1 is SGHTS, CDR2 YDEGEE, per germline. The CDR3 totals 17 residues. V was pared by 4 bases and J by 1 base, with 20 bases between. The CDR3 sequence is CASSPDVRGWRNTEAFF. In DNA form, the CDR3 reads TGTGCCAGCAGCCCGGACGTCCGGGGTTGGAGGAACACTGAAGCTTTCTTT.

J is TRBJ1-1 and V is TRBV7-2; D remains unclear. The V and J ends lost 4 bases and 0 bases respectively, with 9 bases between them. Germline V gene lookup returns CDR1 SGHTA and CDR2 FQGNSA. The CDR3 contains 14 residues. The CDR3 protein is CASSSPVLNTEAFF. DNA of the CDR3: TGTGCCAGCAGCTCCCCCGTTTTGAACACTGAAGCTTTCTTT. Full variable domain (outside the CDR3, taken from reference TRBV7-2 and TRBJ1-1): GAGVSQSPSNKVTEKGKDVELRCDPISGHTALYWYRQSLGQGLEFLIYFQGNSAPDKSGLPSDRFSAERTGGSVSTLTIQRTQQEDSAVYLCASSSPVLNTEAFFGQGTRLTVV.

The chain uses TRBV19 and TRBJ1-1; possibly TRBD1 for D (6 bases). Between the trimmed V and J ends, which lost 7 bases and 3 bases, there was a span of 15 bases. Germline V gene lookup returns CDR1 LNHDA and CDR2 SQIVND (reference sequence). CDR3 length: 14 residues. Written as DNA, the CDR3 is TGTGCCAGTAAGGGGCCCAGGGGAGACACTGAAGCTTTCTTT. It specifies CASKGPRGDTEAFF. Variable domain in full (rest from reference TRBV19 and TRBJ1-1): DGGITQSPKYLFRKEGQNVTLSCEQNLNHDAMYWYRQDPGQGLRLIYYSQIVNDFQKGDIAEGYSVSREKKESFPLTVTSAQKNPTAFYLCASKGPRGDTEAFFGQGTRLTVV.

This chain joins TRBV12-3 or TRBV12-4 and TRBJ1-2, with 8 bases matching TRBD1. V was clipped by 5 bases and J by 7 bases; unmatched bases: 3. This CDR3 is built from 12 residues. CDR3 in DNA: TGTGCCAGCAGTCCCACAGGGGGTGGCTACACCTTC. This encodes CASSPTGGGYTF.

J is TRBJ1-1 and V is TRBV5-1; TRBD1 aligns across 10 bases. This CDR3 spans 18 amino acids. Germline-derived CDR1 and CDR2 are SGHRS and YFSETQ. The V gene end was trimmed by 4 bases and the J gene end by 7 bases; junction bases not matched to a gene: 19. CDR3 coding DNA: TGCGCCAGCAGCCTGACAGGGGGCGCGGGTGGTGCTTCGAGTGAAGCTTTCTTT. Translated: CASSLTGGAGGASSEAFF.

The J gene is TRBJ1-1, the V gene TRBV28, with D maybe TRBD1 (6 bases). The length of the CDR3 is 12 residues. V was trimmed by 10 bases and J by 4 bases, leaving 13 bases between them. The germline V gene encodes CDR1 MDHEN and CDR2 SYDVKM. Here the CDR3 reads CATKKDSTEAFF. In DNA, the CDR3 is TGTGCCACCAAAAAGGACAGCACTGAAGCTTTCTTT.

The V gene is TRBV10-3, the J gene TRBJ2-2; TRBD2 aligns across 10 bases. The CDR3 sequence is 16 residues long. V was pared by 10 bases and J by 3 bases, with 11 bases of the junction left unmatched. Germline V gene lookup returns CDR1 ENHRY and CDR2 SYGVKD. This CDR3 is CATFESGGADTGELFF. The CDR3 bases are TGTGCCACCTTTGAGAGCGGGGGGGCGGACACCGGGGAGCTGTTTTTT.

The V gene is TRBV5-1, the J gene TRBJ2-2; TRBD2 matches at 10 bases. Germline CDR1 reads SGHRS; CDR2 reads YFSETQ. V shed 5 bases, J shed 2 bases, and the junction held 3 bases outside the gene matches. The CDR3 is 15 amino acids. The CDR3 nucleotides are TGCGCCAGCAGGCTAGCGGGGGAAAACACCGGGGAGCTGTTTTTT. Amino acid sequence: CASRLAGENTGELFF.

A single count supports this clone. V and J are TRBV4-1 and TRBJ2-1, with a weak D call TRBD2 (5 bases). V was shortened by 4 bases and J by 0 bases, with 16 bases between the two germline ends. Germline-derived CDR1 and CDR2 are MGHRA and YSYEKL. The CDR3 covers 17 residues. DNA of the CDR3: TGCGCCAGCAGCCGCGACTCAGCGGAAATCTCCTACAATGAGCAGTTCTTC. Translation: CASSRDSAEISYNEQFF.

J is TRBJ1-2 and V is TRBV4-1; D remains ambiguous. The germline gives CDR1 MGHRA, CDR2 YSYEKL. The V end lost 0 bases, the J end lost 2 bases, and 13 bases lay between the germline ends. There are 16 residues in the CDR3. The CDR3 loop reads CASSQDDGDINYGYTF. CDR3 coding DNA: TGCGCCAGCAGCCAAGATGACGGCGACATCAACTATGGCTACACCTTC.

The chain combines TRBV9 with TRBJ1-6, with D hard to call. Germline V gene data show CDR1 as SGDLS and CDR2 as YYNGEE. The CDR3 runs 15 residues. With 0 bases removed from V and 9 bases from J, the gap between germline ends came to 13 bases. CDR3 loop: CASSVDGGYGSPLHF. CDR3 coding DNA: TGTGCCAGCAGCGTAGATGGCGGATACGGTTCACCCCTCCACTTT.

The J gene is TRBJ1-1, the V gene TRBV6-1; the D is unclear. The CDR3 extends over 13 amino acids. The germline V and J ends were trimmed by 3 bases and 2 bases, with 7 bases remaining between them. Germline V lookup: CDR1 MNHNS, CDR2 SASEGT. This chain's CDR3 is CASSETYNTEAFF. The DNA of the CDR3 is TGTGCCAGCAGTGAGACTTATAACACTGAAGCTTTCTTT.

V gene TRBV10-3 combines with J gene TRBJ2-1; 7 nucleotides agree with TRBD2. The length of the CDR3 is 15 residues. V dropped 0 bases and J dropped 4; count of bases not matched to a gene: 3. The germline CDR1 and CDR2 sequences are ENHRY and SYGVKD. The CDR3 loop reads CAISESGGGYNEQFF. CDR3 sequence (DNA): TGTGCCATCAGTGAGTCCGGGGGAGGGTACAATGAGCAGTTCTTC.

This chain connects TRBV2 to TRBJ2-5, with unresolved D. The CDR3 sequence is 15 residues long. The V gene lost 3 bases and the J gene lost 0 bases, with 11 bases spanning the gap. The germline CDR1 and CDR2 sequences are SNHLY and FYNNEI. CDR3 amino acids: CASSDPTADQETQYF. CDR3 nucleotide sequence: TGTGCCAGCAGTGACCCTACGGCGGACCAAGAGACCCAGTACTTC.

This clone was seen just once. The J gene is TRBJ2-7, the V gene TRBV24-1; the D gene is possibly TRBD1 (6 bases). V lost 4 bases and J 4 bases, leaving 19 bases between the germline ends. From germline, CDR1 is KGHDR and CDR2 SFDVKD. The CDR3 covers 16 residues. The CDR3: CATSDHARGSGYEQYF. The CDR3 nucleotides are TGTGCCACCAGTGACCACGCGAGGGGGTCGGGGTACGAGCAGTACTTC.

The chain carries TRBV29-1 and TRBJ1-2, with D possibly matching TRBD1 (5 bases). V was cut by 3 bases and J by 3 bases, with 8 bases left in between. This CDR3 comprises 12 residues. CDR1 and CDR2 (germline): SQVTM, ANQGSEA. The CDR3 reads CSVDGRDYGYTF. CDR3 coding DNA: TGCAGCGTTGATGGCAGGGACTATGGCTACACCTTC.

The chain combines TRBV5-1 with TRBJ1-1; D unresolved. Germline values: CDR1 SGHRS, CDR2 YFSETQ. Between the trimmed V and J ends, which lost 9 bases and 3 bases, there was a span of 27 bases. The CDR3 is made up of 17 amino acids. The chain's CDR3 is CATSHQARGRADTEAFF. The CDR3 DNA reads as TGCGCCACCTCCCATCAGGCTCGCGGGAGGGCGGACACTGAAGCTTTCTTT.

The V and J genes are TRBV11-2 and TRBJ2-1, with a weak D call TRBD2 (6 bases). V was trimmed by 0 bases and J by 14 bases, leaving 11 bases between them. The CDR3 loop spans 12 amino acids. Per the germline V gene, CDR1 is SGHAT and CDR2 is FQNNGV. This chain's CDR3 is CASSLDAGGKFF. The CDR3 region has the DNA TGTGCCAGCAGCTTAGATGCCGGGGGAAAGTTCTTC. Full variable domain (rest looked up from reference TRBV11-2 and TRBJ2-1): EAGVAQSPRYKIIEKRQSVAFWCNPISGHATLYWYQQILGQGPKLLIQFQNNGVVDDSQLPKDRFSAERLKGVDSTLKIQPAKLEDSAVYLCASSLDAGGKFFGPGTRLTVL.

This clone was detected once. The rearrangement joins TRBV6-1 to TRBJ2-7; TRBD1 matches at 7 bases. With V trimmed by 4 bases and J by 4 bases, 4 bases remained unmatched. This CDR3 region has 13 residues. Germline CDR1 and CDR2: MNHNS and SASEGT. The DNA for the CDR3 is TGTGCCAGCAGTGTAGCGACAGGGTACGAGCAGTACTTC. This codes for CASSVATGYEQYF.